This T cell receptor (beta chain) was identified during a study of T-cell reconstitution after alpha-beta-depleted transplantation in children. General study findings and limits: The high TCRbeta diversity at day 60 in some patients came from surviving recipient T cells and thymic progenitors. Expanded clones from the graft, numbering several hundred, reportedly supplied alpha-beta T cells about two months after transplant. At one year after transplant, newly produced T cells mostly accounted for T-cell counts and diversity.

This clonotype was seen many times. Antigen specificity is unknown. The CDR3 has 15 residues. Per germline, CDR1 SGHDN and CDR2 FVKESK. V lost 2 bases, J lost 0 bases, and 1 base stayed unmatched. The TCRbeta library incorporated unique molecular identifiers. MiXCR, applied by TCRdb to the PCR reads, yields one record per CDR3 protein. The table has around 490,000 distinct CDR3 sequences, 10% to 12% seen once. The specimen comprised PBMCs, mostly from graft donor cells, sampled 180 days after TCRalphabeta/CD19-depleted stem cell transplant. The chain links TRBV14 to TRBJ2-1, with 7 bases lining up with TRBD1. This clonotype was obtained from a female patient aged 2 to 10 who had a stem cell transplant for aplastic anemia, so the T cells may come from the graft donor. CDR3 sequence: CASSQWDSSYNEQFF. As DNA, the CDR3 is TGTGCCAGCAGCCAATGGGACAGCTCCTACAATGAGCAGTTCTTC.